This TCR beta chain was sequenced in a study of T cell responses to AZD1222 COVID-19 vaccine. Study-level information: Researchers grouped second doses given at about 4 or about 12 weeks into one pool.

This clone was seen more than once but under ten times. What it binds is not known. TCRdb's copy holds only in-frame clones and misses some; the assay was immunoSEQ multiplex PCR. The sample holds around 120,000 clones, 80% to 90% seen once. V lost 2 bases, J lost 5 bases, and 10 bases lay in between. The CDR3 runs 15 residues. Looked up from germline, CDR1 is MNHEY and CDR2 is SVGAGI. Study results and limitations: Nearly half of spike-specific TCRs reportedly target unmutated variant regions. The repertoires were collected only after the peak T cell response.

Specimen: peripheral blood, collected on day 0 of AZD1222 vaccination. V gene TRBV6-5 combines with J gene TRBJ1-6, with D maybe TRBD1 (5 bases). The receptor was isolated from an adult in good health. CDR3 DNA sequence: TGTGCCAGCAGTTACGAGGGGATGAATAATTCACCCCTCCACTTT. It is translated as CASSYEGMNNSPLHF.